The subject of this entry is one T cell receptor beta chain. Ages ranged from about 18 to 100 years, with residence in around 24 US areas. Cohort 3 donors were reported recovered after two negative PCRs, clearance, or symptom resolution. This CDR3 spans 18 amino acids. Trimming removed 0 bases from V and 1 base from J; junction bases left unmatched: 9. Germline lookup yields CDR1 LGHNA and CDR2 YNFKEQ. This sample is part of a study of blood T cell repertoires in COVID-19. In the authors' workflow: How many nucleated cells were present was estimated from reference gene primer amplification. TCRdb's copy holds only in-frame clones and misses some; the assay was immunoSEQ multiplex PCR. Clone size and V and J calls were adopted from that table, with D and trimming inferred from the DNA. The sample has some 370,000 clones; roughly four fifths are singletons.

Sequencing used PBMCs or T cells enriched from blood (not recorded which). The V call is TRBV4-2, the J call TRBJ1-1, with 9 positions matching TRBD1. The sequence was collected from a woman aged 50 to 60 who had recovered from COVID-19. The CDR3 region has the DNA TGTGCCAGCAGCCAAGATCAACAGGGGGCAGCTGGGAACACTGAAGCTTTCTTT. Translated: CASSQDQQGAAGNTEAFF.